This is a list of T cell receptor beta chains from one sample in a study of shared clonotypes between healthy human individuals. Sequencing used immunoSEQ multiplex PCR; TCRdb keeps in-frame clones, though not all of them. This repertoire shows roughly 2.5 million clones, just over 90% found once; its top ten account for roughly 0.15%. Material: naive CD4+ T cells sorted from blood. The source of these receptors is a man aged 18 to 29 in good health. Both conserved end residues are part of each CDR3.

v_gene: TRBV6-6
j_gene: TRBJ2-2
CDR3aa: CAAKGVNTGELFF

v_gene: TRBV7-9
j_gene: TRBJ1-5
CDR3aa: CASSATGTKNQPQHF

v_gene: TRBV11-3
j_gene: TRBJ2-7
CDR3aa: CASSSGLAGGEQYF

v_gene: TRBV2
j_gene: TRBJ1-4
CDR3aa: CASSDQGARVSEKLFF

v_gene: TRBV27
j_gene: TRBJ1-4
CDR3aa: CASSRWTNEKLFF

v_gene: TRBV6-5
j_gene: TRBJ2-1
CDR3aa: CASSSAGLSSYNEQFF

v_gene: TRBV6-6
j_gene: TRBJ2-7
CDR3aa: CASSRLAGDYEQYF

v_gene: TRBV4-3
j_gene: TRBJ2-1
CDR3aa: CASSQDGDLFTNEQFF

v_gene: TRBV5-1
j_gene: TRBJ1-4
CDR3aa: CASSSQTGLRVTNEKLFF

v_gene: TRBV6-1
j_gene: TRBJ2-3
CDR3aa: CASSVGNTDTQYF

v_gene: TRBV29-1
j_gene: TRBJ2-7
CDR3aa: CSVGGLAGVPYEQYF

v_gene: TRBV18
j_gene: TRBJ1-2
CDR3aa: CASSPGQGYGYTF

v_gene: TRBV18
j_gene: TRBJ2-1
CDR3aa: CASSPKDRGANEQFF

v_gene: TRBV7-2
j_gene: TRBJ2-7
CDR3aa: CASRVFYSGGEQYF

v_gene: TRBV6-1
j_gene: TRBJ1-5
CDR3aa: CASSEGLPNQPQHF

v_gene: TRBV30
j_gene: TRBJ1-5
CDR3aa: CAWRGQGTSNQPQHF

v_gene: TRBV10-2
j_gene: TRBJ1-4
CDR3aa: CASRDGGTNEKLFF

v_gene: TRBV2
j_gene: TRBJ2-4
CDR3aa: CASSGEGAVQYF

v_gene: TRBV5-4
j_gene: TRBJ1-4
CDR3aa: CASSRGQGGEKLFF

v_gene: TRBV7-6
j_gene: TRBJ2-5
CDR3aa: CASSPLPQETQYF

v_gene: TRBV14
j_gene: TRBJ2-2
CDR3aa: CASSQSPAGELFF

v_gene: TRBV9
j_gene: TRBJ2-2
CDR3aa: CASSPGLAGPGELFF

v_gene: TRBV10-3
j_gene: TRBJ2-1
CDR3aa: CATGTGGEQFF

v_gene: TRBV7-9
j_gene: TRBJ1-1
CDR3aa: CASAGQMNTEAFF

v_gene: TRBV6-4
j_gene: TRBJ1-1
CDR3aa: CASSERGGTEAFF

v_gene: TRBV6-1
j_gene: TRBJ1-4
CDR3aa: CACTRDRANEKLFF

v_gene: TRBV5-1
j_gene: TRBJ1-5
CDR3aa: CASSLGGSSNQPQHF

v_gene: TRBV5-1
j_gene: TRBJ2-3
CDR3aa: CASRVGLAGTDTQYF

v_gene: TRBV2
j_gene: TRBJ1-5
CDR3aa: CASSGEGHQPQHF

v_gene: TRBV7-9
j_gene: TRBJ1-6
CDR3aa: CASSFSHSPLHF

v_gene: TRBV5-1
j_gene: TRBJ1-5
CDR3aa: CASSFEGSGPQHF

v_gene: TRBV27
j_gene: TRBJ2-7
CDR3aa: CASSPRGSGSSYEQYF

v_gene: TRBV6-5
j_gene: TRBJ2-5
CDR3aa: CASPDMDQETQYF

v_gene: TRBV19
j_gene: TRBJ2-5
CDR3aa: CATLSGGREAGTQYF

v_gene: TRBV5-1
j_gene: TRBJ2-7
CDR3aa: CASSFLPGQRSSYEQYF

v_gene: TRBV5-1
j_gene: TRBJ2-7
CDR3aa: CASSQGQVLSYEQYF

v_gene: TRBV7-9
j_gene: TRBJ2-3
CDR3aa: CASSPTSGRSTDTQYF

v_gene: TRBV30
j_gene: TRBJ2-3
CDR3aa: CAWSVRSDTQYF

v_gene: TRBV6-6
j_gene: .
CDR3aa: CASSQTPGYEQYF

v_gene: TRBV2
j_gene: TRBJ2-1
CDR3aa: CASNYWNSGQFF

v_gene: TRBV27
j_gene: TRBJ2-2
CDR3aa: CASSFGRNTGELFF

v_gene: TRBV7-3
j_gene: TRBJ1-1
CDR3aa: CASSLTPGGGTEAFF

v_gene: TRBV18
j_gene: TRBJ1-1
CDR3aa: CASSPPSKVNTEAFF

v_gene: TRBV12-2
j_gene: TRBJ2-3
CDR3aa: CASRSLRGGTDTQYF

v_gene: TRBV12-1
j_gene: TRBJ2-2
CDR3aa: CASSSGSTGELFF

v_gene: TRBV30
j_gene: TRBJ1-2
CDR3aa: CAWRASDSNRYGYTF

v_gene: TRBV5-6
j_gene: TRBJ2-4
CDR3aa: CASSFGGPNIQYF

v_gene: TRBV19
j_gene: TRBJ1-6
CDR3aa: CASRSDFDRTNSPLHF

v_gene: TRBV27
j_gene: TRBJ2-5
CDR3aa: CASSFTSGRETQYF

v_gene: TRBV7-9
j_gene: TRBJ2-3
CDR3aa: CASSHTLGRVTDTQYF

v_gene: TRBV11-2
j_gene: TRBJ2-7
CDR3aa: CASSLGQGTPYEQYF

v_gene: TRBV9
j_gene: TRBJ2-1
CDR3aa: CASSVEETDPVYNEQFF

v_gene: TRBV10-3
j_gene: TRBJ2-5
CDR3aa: CAIRPGLAGVKETQYF

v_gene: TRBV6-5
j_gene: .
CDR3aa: CASSYSLGQGANEQYF

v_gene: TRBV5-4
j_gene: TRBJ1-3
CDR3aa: CASSPDRVSGNTIYF